This entry lists 6 T cell receptor beta chains sequenced from one sample in a study of shared clonotypes between healthy human individuals. Generated by immunoSEQ multiplex PCR, the TCRdb table keeps only in-frame clones and is missing some. Among around 2.1 million clones listed, 90% to 95% were seen once. It was CD45RO-negative cells, positively selected for CCR7, that made up naive CD8 cells, with terminally differentiated effector memory CD45RA+ cells excluded. The specimen was naive CD8+ T cells from PBMCs. The receptors shown here come from a young man in good health. Some clones in this sample may be carry-over from other donors' samples.

This sequence joins TRBV5-4 and TRBJ1-2; weak D call: TRBD1 (5 bases). CDR3 size: 15 residues. Germline V gives CDR1 SGHNT, CDR2 YYREEE (reference sequence). The V end was cut by 0 bases, the J end by 2 bases, with 11 bases between. The CDR3 sequence is CASSLDRGINYGYTF. Here the CDR3 DNA reads TGTGCCAGCAGCTTGGACCGGGGCATAAACTATGGCTACACCTTC.

The chain joins TRBV4-1 to TRBJ2-2, with 9 bases that match TRBD1. The trim removed 2 bases at V and 6 bases at J, leaving 7 bases unmatched. The CDR3 is 16 amino acids. Per the germline V gene, CDR1 is MGHRA and CDR2 is YSYEKL. The CDR3 DNA reads TGCGCCAGCAGCCAACAGGGACAGGGCAGATCCGGGGAGCTGTTTTTT. It yields the protein CASSQQGQGRSGELFF.

Concerning this clone: At the DNA level, this CDR3 is encoded by other sequences in the same sample as well. V usage is TRBV27 and J usage is TRBJ2-7, with D unresolved. Trimming stripped 5 bases from V and 1 base from J, with 12 bases between. Germline V gives CDR1 MNHEY, CDR2 SMNVEV (reference sequence). CDR3 length equals 14 residues. The CDR3 loop is CASSVRGSSYEQYF. DNA of the CDR3: TGTGCCAGCAGTGTTCGAGGTAGTTCCTACGAGCAGTACTTC.

The chain combines TRBV27 with TRBJ2-5; D unresolved. This CDR3 spans 16 amino acids. With 8 bases removed from V and 6 bases from J, the gap between germline ends came to 25 bases. The germline CDR1 and CDR2 sequences are MNHEY and SMNVEV (reference sequence). Written as DNA, the CDR3 is TGTGCCAGCCCCCTAATACACAAGGGCGGCTCAAAGACCCAGTACTTC. This encodes CASPLIHKGGSKTQYF.

The CDR3 DNA follows: TGTGCCAGCAGCCCCGGGACAGGGTTGGGGTCCTACGAGCAGTACTTC. Amino acid sequence: CASSPGTGLGSYEQYF. The chain combines TRBV13 with TRBJ2-7, with TRBD1 identical over 9 bases. This CDR3 is built from 16 residues. Germline-derived CDR1 and CDR2 are PRHDT and FYEKMQ (reference sequence). V shed 5 bases, J shed 1 base, and the junction held 9 bases outside the gene matches.

Notes on this clone: This CDR3 is also generated by other DNA sequences in the sample. The V gene is TRBV7-9, the J gene TRBJ2-2; perhaps TRBD1 as D (5 bases). Between the trimmed V and J ends, which lost 5 bases and 6 bases, there was a span of 10 bases. The CDR3 loop spans 13 amino acids. The V gene's germline CDR1 is SEHNR and CDR2 FQNEAQ (reference sequence). This CDR3 reads CASSPSGSGELFF. As DNA, the CDR3 is TGTGCCAGCAGCCCATCAGGGTCCGGGGAGCTGTTTTTT.